This T cell receptor beta chain was sequenced for a study of T-cell reconstitution after alpha-beta-depleted transplantation in children listed by TCRdb under 2016. Context from the whole study: T-cell immune reconstitution after TCRalphabeta/CD19-depleted allogeneic hematopoietic cell transplantation in children was quantitatively tracked in the study by means of TCR repertoire profiling.

V and J lose 0 bases and 2 bases, and a span of 7 bases separates them. The CDR3 has 14 amino acids, counting the end cysteine and phenylalanine. The CDR3 DNA has 42 bases and is translated from base 1. As encoded in the germline V gene, CDR1 is MRHNA while CDR2 is SNTAGT. Summary of the overall study and its limitations: Apparently early alphabetaT-cell count recovery about two months after transplant reportedly relied on only several hundred rapidly expanded clones derived from non-depleted graft cells. In some patients, high TCRbeta diversity at day 60 was attributed to recipient T cells and intrathymic progenitors that had survived conditioning. Over subsequent months, a decline in hyperexpanded clone frequencies was noted, and after one year, T-cell counts and TCRbeta diversity were mostly ascribed to newly produced T cells.

This clonotype was counted a single time. It has no known antigen specificity. No qualities accompany the bases; no much larger clone lies one base away. Library preparation was by PCR. These reads were obtained on an Illumina HiSeq 2500. To normalize quantification of the TCRbeta repertoire, the TCR libraries were built with molecular barcoding that relied on unique molecular identifiers. TCRdb reprocessing: public reads trimmed at Q25 with fastp, clones called with MiXCR, in-frame beta chains kept. Entries that share a CDR3 protein sequence are merged under the most common genes and DNA. This sample has a few hundred thousand distinct CDR3 sequences in its table, and 20% to 30% of those were observed once. Clones ranked in the top ten supply around 36% of the sample. According to the study, the label for this sample's treatment or condition signals: allogeneic hematopoietic cell transplantation with graft depleted of TCRalphabeta T cells and CD19 B cells. Transplant recipients were children who received TCRalphabeta/CD19-depleted allogeneic hematopoietic cell grafts.

The sequence was obtained from a boy under two years old with Wiskott-Aldrich syndrome, due to receive a stem cell transplant. The chain was built from TRBV6-4 and TRBJ1-1; matching of 5 bases hints at TRBD1 as the D gene. Sequencing used PBMCs, obtained before TCRalphabeta/CD19-depleted stem cell transplant. CDR3 region: CASSDSGQNTEAFF. The bases read TGTGCCAGCAGTGACTCAGGACAAAACACTGAAGCTTTCTTT.